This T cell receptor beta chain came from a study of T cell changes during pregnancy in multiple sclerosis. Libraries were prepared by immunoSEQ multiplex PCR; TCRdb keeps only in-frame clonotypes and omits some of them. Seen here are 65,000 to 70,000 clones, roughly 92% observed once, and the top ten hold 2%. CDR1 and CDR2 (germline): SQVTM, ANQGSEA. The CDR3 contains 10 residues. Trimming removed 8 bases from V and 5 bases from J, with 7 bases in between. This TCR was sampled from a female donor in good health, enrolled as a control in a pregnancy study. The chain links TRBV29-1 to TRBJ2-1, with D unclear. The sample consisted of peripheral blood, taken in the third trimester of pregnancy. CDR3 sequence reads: CSYSHNEQFF. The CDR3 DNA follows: TGCAGCTATTCTCACAATGAGCAGTTCTTC.